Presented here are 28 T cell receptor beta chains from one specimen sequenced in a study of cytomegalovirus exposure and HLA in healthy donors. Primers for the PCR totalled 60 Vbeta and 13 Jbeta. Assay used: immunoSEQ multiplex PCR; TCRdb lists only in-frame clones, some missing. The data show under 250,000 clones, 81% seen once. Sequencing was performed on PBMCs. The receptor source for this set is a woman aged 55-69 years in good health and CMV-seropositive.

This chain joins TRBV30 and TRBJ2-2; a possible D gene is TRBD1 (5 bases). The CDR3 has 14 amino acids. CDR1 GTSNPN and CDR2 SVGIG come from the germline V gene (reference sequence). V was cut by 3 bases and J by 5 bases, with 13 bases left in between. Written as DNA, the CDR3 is TGTGCCTGGAGCAGACAGCTAGGGACCGGGGAGCTGTTTTTT. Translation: CAWSRQLGTGELFF.

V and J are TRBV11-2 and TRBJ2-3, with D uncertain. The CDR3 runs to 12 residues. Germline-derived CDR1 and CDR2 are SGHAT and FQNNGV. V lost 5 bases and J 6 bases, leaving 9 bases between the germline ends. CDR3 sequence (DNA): TGTGCCAGCAGCCCCCGCCGGGATACGCAGTATTTT. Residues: CASSPRRDTQYF.

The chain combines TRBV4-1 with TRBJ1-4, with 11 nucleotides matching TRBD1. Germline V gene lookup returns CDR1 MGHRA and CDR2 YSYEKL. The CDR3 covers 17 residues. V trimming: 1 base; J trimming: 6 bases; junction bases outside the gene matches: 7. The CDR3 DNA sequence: TGCGCCAGCAGCCAAGCATCTCCGGGACAGGGGGATGAAAAACTGTTTTTT. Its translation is CASSQASPGQGDEKLFF.

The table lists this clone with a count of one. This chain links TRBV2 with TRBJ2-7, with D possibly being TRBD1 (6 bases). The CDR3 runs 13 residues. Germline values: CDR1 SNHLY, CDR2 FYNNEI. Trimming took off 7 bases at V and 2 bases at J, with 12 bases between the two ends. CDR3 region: CASNPDRAYEQYF. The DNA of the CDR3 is TGTGCCAGCAACCCGGACAGAGCCTACGAGCAGTACTTC.

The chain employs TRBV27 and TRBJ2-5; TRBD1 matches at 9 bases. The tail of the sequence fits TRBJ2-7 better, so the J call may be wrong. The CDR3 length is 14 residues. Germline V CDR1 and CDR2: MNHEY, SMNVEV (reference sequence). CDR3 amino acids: CASSPEDRGNEQYF. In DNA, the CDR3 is TGTGCCAGCAGTCCCGAAGACAGGGGGAACGAGCAGTACTTC.

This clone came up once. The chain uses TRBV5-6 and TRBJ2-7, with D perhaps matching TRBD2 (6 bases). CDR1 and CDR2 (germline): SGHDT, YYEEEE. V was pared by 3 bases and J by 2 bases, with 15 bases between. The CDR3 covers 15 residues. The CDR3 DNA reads TGTGCCAGCAGCTCCCTGGGGGGTTCCGCCTACGAGCAGTACTTC. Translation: CASSSLGGSAYEQYF.

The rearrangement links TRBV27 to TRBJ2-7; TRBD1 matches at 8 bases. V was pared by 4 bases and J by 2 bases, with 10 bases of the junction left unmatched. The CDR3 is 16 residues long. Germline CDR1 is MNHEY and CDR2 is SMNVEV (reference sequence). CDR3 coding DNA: TGTGCCAGCAGTTCCGACCCCCGGACAGGGACCTACGAGCAGTACTTC. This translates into CASSSDPRTGTYEQYF.

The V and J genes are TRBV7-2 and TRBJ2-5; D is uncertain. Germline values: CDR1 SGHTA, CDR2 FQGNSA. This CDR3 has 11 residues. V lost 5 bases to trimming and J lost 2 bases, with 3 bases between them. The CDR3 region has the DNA TGTGCCAGCAGCCCACAAGAGACCCAGTACTTC. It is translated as CASSPQETQYF.

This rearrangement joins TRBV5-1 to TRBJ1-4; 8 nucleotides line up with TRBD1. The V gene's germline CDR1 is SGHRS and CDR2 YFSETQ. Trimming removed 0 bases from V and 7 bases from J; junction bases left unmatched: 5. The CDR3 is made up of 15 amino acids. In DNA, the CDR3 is TGCGCCAGCAGCTTGGTGGCAGGGGGCGTTGAAAAACTGTTTTTT. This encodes CASSLVAGGVEKLFF.

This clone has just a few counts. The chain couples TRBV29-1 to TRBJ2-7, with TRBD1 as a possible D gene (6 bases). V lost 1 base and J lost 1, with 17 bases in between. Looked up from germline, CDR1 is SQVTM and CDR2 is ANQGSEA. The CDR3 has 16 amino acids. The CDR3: CSVEGTAEYPSYEQYF. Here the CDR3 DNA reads TGCAGCGTTGAAGGGACAGCAGAATATCCTTCCTACGAGCAGTACTTC.

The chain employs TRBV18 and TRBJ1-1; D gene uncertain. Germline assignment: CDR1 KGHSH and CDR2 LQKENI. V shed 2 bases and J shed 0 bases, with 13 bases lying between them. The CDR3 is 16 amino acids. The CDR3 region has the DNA TGTGCCAGCTCACCAAAACCGGCAGGCTTGAACACTGAAGCTTTCTTT. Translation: CASSPKPAGLNTEAFF.

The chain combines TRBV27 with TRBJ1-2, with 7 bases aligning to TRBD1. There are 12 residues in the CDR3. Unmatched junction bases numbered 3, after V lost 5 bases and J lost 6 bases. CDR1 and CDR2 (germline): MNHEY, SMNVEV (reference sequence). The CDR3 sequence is CASSAGGDGYTF. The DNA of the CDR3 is TGTGCCAGCAGTGCAGGGGGAGATGGCTACACCTTC.

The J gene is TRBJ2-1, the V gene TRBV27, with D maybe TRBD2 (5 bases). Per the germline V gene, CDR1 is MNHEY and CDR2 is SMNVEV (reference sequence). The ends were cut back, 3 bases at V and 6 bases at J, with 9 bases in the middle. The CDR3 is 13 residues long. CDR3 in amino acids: CASSLASPNEQFF. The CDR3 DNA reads TGTGCCAGCAGTTTGGCTAGCCCCAATGAGCAGTTCTTC.

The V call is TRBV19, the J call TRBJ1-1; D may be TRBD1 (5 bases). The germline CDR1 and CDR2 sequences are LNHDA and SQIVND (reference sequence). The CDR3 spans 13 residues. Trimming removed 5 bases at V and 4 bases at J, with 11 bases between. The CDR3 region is CASSLEGSTEAFF. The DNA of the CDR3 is TGTGCCAGTAGTTTGGAGGGGTCCACTGAAGCTTTCTTT. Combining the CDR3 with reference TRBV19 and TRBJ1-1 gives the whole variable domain DGGITQSPKYLFRKEGQNVTLSCEQNLNHDAMYWYRQDPGQGLRLIYYSQIVNDFQKGDIAEGYSVSREKKESFPLTVTSAQKNPTAFYLCASSLEGSTEAFFGQGTRLTVV.

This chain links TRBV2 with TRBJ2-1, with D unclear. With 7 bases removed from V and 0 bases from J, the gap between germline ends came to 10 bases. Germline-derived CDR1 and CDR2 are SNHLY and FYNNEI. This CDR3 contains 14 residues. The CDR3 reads CASKLLSSYNEQFF. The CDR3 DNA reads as TGTGCCAGCAAACTCCTGAGCTCCTACAATGAGCAGTTCTTC.

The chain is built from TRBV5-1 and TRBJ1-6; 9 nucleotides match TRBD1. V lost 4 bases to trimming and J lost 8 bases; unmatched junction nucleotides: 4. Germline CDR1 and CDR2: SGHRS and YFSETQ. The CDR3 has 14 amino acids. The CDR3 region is CASSLQGAYSPLHF. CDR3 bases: TGCGCCAGCAGCCTACAGGGGGCTTATTCACCCCTCCACTTT.

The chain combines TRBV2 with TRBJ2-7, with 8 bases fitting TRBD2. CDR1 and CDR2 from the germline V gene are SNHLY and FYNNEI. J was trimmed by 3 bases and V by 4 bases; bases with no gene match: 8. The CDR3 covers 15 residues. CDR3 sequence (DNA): TGTGCCAGCAGTGTATTTGGCGCGGGAGGCTACGAGCAGTACTTC. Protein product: CASSVFGAGGYEQYF.

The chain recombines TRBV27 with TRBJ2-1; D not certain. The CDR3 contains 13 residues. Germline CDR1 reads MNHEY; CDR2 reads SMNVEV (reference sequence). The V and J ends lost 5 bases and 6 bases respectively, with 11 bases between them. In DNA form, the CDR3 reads TGTGCCAGCAGTAAACCCCCGGGCAATGAGCAGTTCTTC. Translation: CASSKPPGNEQFF.

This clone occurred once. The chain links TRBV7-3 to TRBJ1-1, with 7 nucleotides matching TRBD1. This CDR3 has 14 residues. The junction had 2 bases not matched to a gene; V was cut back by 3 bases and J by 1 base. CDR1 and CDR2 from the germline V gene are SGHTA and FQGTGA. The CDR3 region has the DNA TGTGCCAGCAGCTTGGGACAGCAGAACACTGAAGCTTTCTTT. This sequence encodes CASSLGQQNTEAFF.

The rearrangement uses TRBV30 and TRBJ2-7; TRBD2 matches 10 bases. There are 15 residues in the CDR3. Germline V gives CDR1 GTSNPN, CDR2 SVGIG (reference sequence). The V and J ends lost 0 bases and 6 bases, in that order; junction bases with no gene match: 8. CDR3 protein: CAWSVILAGISEQYF. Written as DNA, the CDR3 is TGTGCCTGGAGTGTAATACTAGCGGGAATCTCCGAGCAGTACTTC.

The DNA of the CDR3 is TGTGCCAGCAGACCACAGGGACTAGCGGGAGGCTGGCAGTACTTC. Its protein is CASRPQGLAGGWQYF. This chain joins TRBV6-5 and TRBJ2-5; 15 bases line up with TRBD2. The germline V gene has CDR1 MNHEY and CDR2 SVGAGI. With 6 bases clipped from V and 11 bases from J, the junction kept 10 bases outside the gene matches. This CDR3 has 15 residues.

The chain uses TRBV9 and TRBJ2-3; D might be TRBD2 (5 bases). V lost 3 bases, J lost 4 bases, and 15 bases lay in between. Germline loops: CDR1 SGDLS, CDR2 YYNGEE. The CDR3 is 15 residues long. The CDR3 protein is CASSEWEGSSDTQYF. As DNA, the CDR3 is TGTGCCAGCAGCGAGTGGGAAGGGAGCTCAGATACGCAGTATTTT.

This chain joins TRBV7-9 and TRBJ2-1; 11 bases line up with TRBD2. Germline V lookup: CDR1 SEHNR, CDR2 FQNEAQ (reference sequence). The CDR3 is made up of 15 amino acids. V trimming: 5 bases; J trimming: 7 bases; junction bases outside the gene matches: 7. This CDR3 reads CASSQTSGKFNEQFF. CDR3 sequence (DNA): TGTGCCAGCAGCCAGACTAGCGGGAAATTTAATGAGCAGTTCTTC.

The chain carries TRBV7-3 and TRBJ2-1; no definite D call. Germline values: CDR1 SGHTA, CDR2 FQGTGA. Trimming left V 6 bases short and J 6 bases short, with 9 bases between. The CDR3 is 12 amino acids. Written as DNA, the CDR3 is TGTGCCAGCAGTGACTCGAGCAATGAGCAGTTCTTC. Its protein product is CASSDSSNEQFF. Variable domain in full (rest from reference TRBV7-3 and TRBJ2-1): GAGVSQTPSNKVTEKGKYVELRCDPISGHTALYWYRQSLGQGPEFLIYFQGTGAADDSGLPNDRFFAVRPEGSVSTLKIQRTERGDSAVYLCASSDSSNEQFFGPGTRLTVL.

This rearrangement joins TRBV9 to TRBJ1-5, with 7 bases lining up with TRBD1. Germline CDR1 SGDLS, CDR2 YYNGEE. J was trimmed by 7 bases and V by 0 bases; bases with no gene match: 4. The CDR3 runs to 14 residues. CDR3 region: CASSVGTGGQPQHF. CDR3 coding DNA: TGTGCCAGCAGCGTAGGGACAGGTGGGCAGCCCCAGCATTTT.

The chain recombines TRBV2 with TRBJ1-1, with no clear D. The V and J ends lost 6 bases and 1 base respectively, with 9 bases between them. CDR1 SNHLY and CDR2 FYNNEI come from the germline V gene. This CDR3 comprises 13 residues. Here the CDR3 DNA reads TGTGCCAGCAGCAGAGGAGGGAACACTGAAGCTTTCTTT. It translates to CASSRGGNTEAFF.

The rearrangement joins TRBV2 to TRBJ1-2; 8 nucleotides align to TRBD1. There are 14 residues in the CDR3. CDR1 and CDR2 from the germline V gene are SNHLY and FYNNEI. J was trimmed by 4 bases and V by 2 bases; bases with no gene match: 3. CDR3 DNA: TGTGCCAGCAGTGAACAGGGGGCCCGCTATGGCTACACCTTC. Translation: CASSEQGARYGYTF.

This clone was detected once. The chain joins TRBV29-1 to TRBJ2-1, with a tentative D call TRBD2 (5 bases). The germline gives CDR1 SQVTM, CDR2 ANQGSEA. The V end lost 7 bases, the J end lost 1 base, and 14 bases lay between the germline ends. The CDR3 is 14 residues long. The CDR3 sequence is CSAGRGASYNEQFF. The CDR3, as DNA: TGCAGCGCTGGTCGGGGAGCGTCCTACAATGAGCAGTTCTTC.